This T cell receptor (beta chain) is drawn from a study of blood T cell repertoires in COVID-19. As originally analysed: Amplified reference gene primers provided the basis for estimating nucleated cell counts. Assay used: immunoSEQ multiplex PCR; TCRdb lists only in-frame clones, some missing. V and J calls and clone size are given by that table; D and trimming were obtained from the DNA. The sample gives about 310,000 clones, about 85% of which show up once; 1.5% to 2% is in the top ten. This CDR3 has 11 residues. This sequence was found in a woman aged 25 to 45 who had been exposed to COVID-19. The material sequenced was PBMCs or T cells enriched from blood (not recorded which). The chain is built from TRBV21-1 and TRBJ2-7; the table calls TRBD1, which could not be checked here. TRBV21-1 is labeled a pseudogene. The CDR3 region is CASSKQGEQYF. The CDR3 DNA is TGTGCCAGCAGCAAACAGGGCGAGCAGTACTTC.